This T cell receptor beta chain was obtained from a study of blood T cell repertoires in COVID-19. Whole-study context: The samples span acute and convalescent COVID-19 from the United States, Italy and Spain. PBMCs, B-cell-depleted T cells, or T cells were the source of the cDNA or gDNA that made up the material.

CDR3 length: 14 residues. The germline gives CDR1 SGHAT, CDR2 FQNNGV. V shed 1 base and J shed 4 bases, with 8 bases lying between them. How the authors handled the data: Counts of nucleated cells, estimated from reference gene primer amplification, were obtained. Generated by immunoSEQ multiplex PCR, the TCRdb table keeps only in-frame clones and is missing some. Clonal size and the V and J genes are those of that table, whereas D and trimming came from the DNA. There are around 150,000 clones in the sample; around 86% occur only once, and less than 3.5% lies in the top ten. The chain combines TRBV11-2 with TRBJ2-1, with D hard to call. The sample consisted of peripheral blood. This TCR derives from a man between 65 and 79 years old with acute or convalescent COVID-19. DNA for the CDR3: TGTGCCAGCAGCTTAGGGCCAAAGTACAATGAGCAGTTCTTC. Translated, it gives CASSLGPKYNEQFF.